This TCR beta chain was profiled in a study of blood T cell repertoires in COVID-19. Study background: The origin of the acute and convalescent COVID-19 samples was the United States, Italy and Spain. Sample material is recorded as cDNA or gDNA derived from T cells, B-cell-depleted T cells, or PBMCs.

Authors' data handling: Amplification of reference gene primers was used by the study to estimate nucleated cell counts. The data were produced by immunoSEQ multiplex PCR, yet TCRdb's version contains in-frame clones alone and is incomplete. V and J calls and clone size are as listed in that table; D and trimming were resolved from the DNA. The data contain fewer than 250,000 clones, approximately 81% of them singletons. With V trimmed by 5 bases and J by 5 bases, 7 bases remained unmatched. This CDR3 has 15 residues. Germline V lookup: CDR1 MDHEN, CDR2 SYDVKM. The sequence was collected from a human donor in a cohort sampled during active COVID-19. This chain connects TRBV28 to TRBJ2-7; 12 positions agree with TRBD1. Sequenced material: peripheral blood. The CDR3 spells CASSTAGTGGHEQYF. The CDR3, as DNA: TGTGCCAGCAGTACGGCCGGGACAGGGGGCCACGAGCAGTACTTC.